Shown below are 31 T cell receptor beta chains from a single sample sequenced in a study of blood T cell repertoires in COVID-19. Data came from immunoSEQ multiplex PCR; TCRdb stores just in-frame clones and leaves some out. The data show more than 200,000 clones, around four fifths seen once. What was sequenced was peripheral blood. These receptors came from a woman at least 80 years old with COVID-19, enrolled during active disease.

The chain carries TRBV2 and TRBJ2-5; D is ambiguous. Germline CDR1 and CDR2: SNHLY and FYNNEI. Trimming removed 7 bases at V and 5 bases at J, with 8 bases between. The CDR3 has 11 residues. Here the CDR3 DNA reads TGTGCCAGCACGTTTTCGGAGACCCAGTACTTC. This codes for CASTFSETQYF. The full variable domain, its missing parts supplied by reference TRBV2 and TRBJ2-5, is EPEVTQTPSHQVTQMGQEVILRCVPISNHLYFYWYRQILGQKVEFLVSFYNNEISEKSEIFDDQFSVERPDGSNFTLKIRSTKLEDSAMYFCASTFSETQYFGPGTRLLVL.

V gene TRBV7-2 combines with J gene TRBJ2-6; TRBD2 agrees at 10 bases. Losses at the gene ends were 7 bases for V and 2 bases for J; bases not matched to a gene: 8. CDR1 SGHTA and CDR2 FQGNSA come from the germline V gene. This CDR3 is built from 17 residues. For the CDR3, the DNA is TGTGCCAGCACCCCCTGGGGACTAGCGACTGGGGCCAACGTCCTGACTTTC. This encodes CASTPWGLATGANVLTF.

The rearrangement links TRBV10-3 to TRBJ2-7; the D gene is possibly TRBD2 (5 bases). The V end lost 4 bases, the J end lost 3 bases, and 13 bases lay between the germline ends. Germline loops: CDR1 ENHRY, CDR2 SYGVKD. This CDR3 is 14 amino acids long. CDR3 coding DNA: TGTGCCATCAGTGGTAGAGGTGAGGGCTACGAGCAGTACTTC. Translated: CAISGRGEGYEQYF.

This clone has more than one count but fewer than ten. The chain employs TRBV6-2 or TRBV6-3 and TRBJ1-2; D is possibly TRBD1 (5 bases). CDR1 and CDR2 (germline): MNHEY, SVGEGT. V dropped 6 bases and J dropped 8 bases, with 22 bases sitting between them. This CDR3 has 15 amino acids. This CDR3 is CASSRTGGRDSGYTF. The CDR3 region has the DNA TGTGCCAGCAGCCGAACGGGTGGCAGGGATAGCGGCTACACCTTC.

With respect to this clone: One end of the junction fails to match germline, which may point to a read error. The rearrangement joins TRBV7-7 to TRBJ1-1, with a possible D match to TRBD1 (5 bases). The CDR3 is 13 residues long. The germline CDR1 and CDR2 sequences are SSHAT and FNYEAQ (reference sequence). The CDR3 nucleotides are TGTGCTAGCAGCTTAGGACAGAACACTGAAGCTTTCTTT. Translation gives CASSLGQNTEAFF.

This clone was seen a handful of times. V and J are TRBV6-5 and TRBJ2-2, with D unclear. This CDR3 comprises 13 residues. V shed 6 bases and J shed 2 bases, with 7 bases lying between them. The germline CDR1 and CDR2 sequences are MNHEY and SVGAGI. Here the CDR3 DNA reads TGTGCCAGCAGGGCTGGTAACACCGGGGAGCTGTTTTTT. Protein: CASRAGNTGELFF.

This chain connects TRBV19 to TRBJ2-3; tentative D call: TRBD1 (5 bases). The CDR3 runs to 13 residues. Trimming removed 6 bases from V and 0 bases from J, with 7 bases in between. CDR1 and CDR2 (germline): LNHDA, SQIVND (reference sequence). DNA of the CDR3: TGTGCCAGTAGACAGGCGAGCACAGATACGCAGTATTTT. Translated: CASRQASTDTQYF.

This clone was seen more than once but under ten times. The rearrangement links TRBV5-1 to TRBJ1-1; 10 nucleotides align to TRBD1. The V segment lost 4 bases and the J segment 4 bases; nucleotides outside the gene matches: 10. The CDR3 is 16 amino acids. Germline V gene lookup returns CDR1 SGHRS and CDR2 YFSETQ. The CDR3 protein is CASSAPDRGRGTEAFF. CDR3 DNA: TGCGCCAGCAGCGCACCCGACAGGGGGCGAGGCACTGAAGCTTTCTTT.

V usage is TRBV24-1 and J usage is TRBJ1-2; D gene unclear. Germline CDR1 is KGHDR and CDR2 is SFDVKD. CDR3 length equals 14 residues. Trimming left V 7 bases short and J 3 bases short, with 14 bases between. CDR3 in amino acids: CATSDPPVDYGYTF. CDR3 sequence (DNA): TGTGCCACCAGCGATCCCCCGGTCGACTATGGCTACACCTTC.

The rearrangement uses TRBV27 and TRBJ1-5, with a tentative D call TRBD1 (6 bases). V was shortened by 5 bases and J by 4 bases, with 6 bases between the two germline ends. This CDR3 spans 12 amino acids. Germline V CDR1 and CDR2: MNHEY, SMNVEV (reference sequence). The CDR3 loop reads CASSDRNQPQHF. CDR3 coding DNA: TGTGCCAGCAGTGACAGGAATCAGCCCCAGCATTTT.

CDR3 nucleotide sequence: TGTGCCAGCAGCCGGGACAGGGGGAATGAAAAACTGTTTTTT. This translates into CASSRDRGNEKLFF. The chain carries TRBV11-2 and TRBJ1-4, with TRBD1 identical over 11 bases. The CDR3 is 14 amino acids. With V trimmed by 5 bases and J by 5 bases, 1 base remained unmatched. Germline V lookup: CDR1 SGHAT, CDR2 FQNNGV.

CDR3 sequence (DNA): TGTGCCTGGAGCTCGGACAGGGTTGGAGACTATGGCTACACCTTC. Protein: CAWSSDRVGDYGYTF. The chain joins TRBV30 to TRBJ1-2, with 8 nucleotides matching TRBD1. The trim removed 3 bases at V and 3 bases at J, leaving 9 bases unmatched. This CDR3 contains 15 residues. The germline V gene encodes CDR1 GTSNPN and CDR2 SVGIG (reference sequence).

The rearrangement joins TRBV5-1 to TRBJ2-7, with TRBD1 identical over 8 bases. Germline loops: CDR1 SGHRS, CDR2 YFSETQ. This CDR3 is 14 amino acids long. The J segment lost 5 bases and the V segment lost 4 bases, leaving 8 bases of the junction unmatched. CDR3 sequence: CASSRTTGAHEQYF. DNA of the CDR3: TGCGCCAGCAGCCGAACGACAGGGGCCCACGAGCAGTACTTC.

This chain joins TRBV15 and TRBJ1-2; 7 nucleotides agree with TRBD1. Germline lookup yields CDR1 LNHNV and CDR2 YYDKDF (reference sequence). After removal of 3 bases from V and 0 bases from J, the junction contained 4 bases not matched to a gene. The CDR3 covers 15 residues. The CDR3 DNA reads TGTGCCACCAGCAGCCGGGGACAGCCTAACTATGGCTACACCTTC. It is translated as CATSSRGQPNYGYTF.

The chain has TRBV9 and TRBJ1-3, with 8 positions matching TRBD1. CDR1 SGDLS and CDR2 YYNGEE come from the germline V gene. The length of the CDR3 is 16 residues. V dropped 0 bases and J dropped 4; count of bases not matched to a gene: 6. The CDR3 reads CASSVAPGGEGNTIYF. Written as DNA, the CDR3 is TGTGCCAGCAGCGTAGCCCCAGGGGGCGAGGGAAACACCATATATTTT.

The V and J genes are TRBV20-1 and TRBJ2-5; no firm D call. Germline values: CDR1 DFQATT, CDR2 SNEGSKA (reference sequence). V gave up 2 bases and J gave up 4 bases, with 2 bases separating them. The CDR3 loop spans 10 amino acids. Here the CDR3 reads CSARRETQYF. The CDR3 bases are TGCAGTGCTAGACGAGAGACCCAGTACTTC.

In this sample, this clone turned up a few times. The chain carries TRBV25-1 and TRBJ1-5, with TRBD1 as a possible D gene (6 bases). The CDR3 runs 14 residues. Trimming shortened V by 3 bases and J by 9 bases, and 15 bases separated the two germline ends. Germline CDR1 MGHDK, CDR2 SYGVNS. The CDR3 nucleotides are TGTGCCAGCAGTGATCTCCGGGGGGCCGGGCCCCAGCATTTT. Its protein is CASSDLRGAGPQHF.

Regarding this clone: Other nucleotide sequences from this sample produce the same CDR3. V gene TRBV9 combines with J gene TRBJ2-1; D gene uncertain. In germline, CDR1 is SGDLS, CDR2 YYNGEE. The V gene lost 0 bases and the J gene lost 2 bases, with 6 bases spanning the gap. CDR3 length: 14 amino acids. This chain's CDR3 is CASSVVGTYNEQFF. The CDR3 region has the DNA TGTGCCAGCAGCGTAGTTGGCACCTACAATGAGCAGTTCTTC.

The gene calls are TRBV28 and TRBJ2-5, with 7 bases lining up with TRBD1. With V trimmed by 5 bases and J by 4 bases, 4 bases remained unmatched. Germline values: CDR1 MDHEN, CDR2 SYDVKM. CDR3 length: 13 residues. The CDR3 bases are TGTGCCAGCAGTCAAGGGGGCAGAGAGACCCAGTACTTC. It yields the protein CASSQGGRETQYF.

V gene TRBV23-1 combines with J gene TRBJ1-4; D is undetermined. TRBV23-1 is marked as an open reading frame, function uncertain. CDR3 length: 15 amino acids. V lost 0 bases to trimming and J lost 9 bases, with 14 bases between them. In DNA form, the CDR3 reads TGCGCCAGCAGTCAATCGGAGATCAGAGAAAAAAAACTGTTTTTT. Amino acid sequence: CASSQSEIREKKLFF.

The chain combines TRBV18 with TRBJ1-2, with TRBD1 identical over 9 bases. Germline V gene sequence: CDR1 KGHSH, CDR2 LQKENI. V trimming: 6 bases; J trimming: 7 bases; junction bases outside the gene matches: 12. The CDR3 runs 15 residues. The CDR3 region is CASSPGQGVRSGYTF. CDR3 nucleotide sequence: TGTGCCAGCTCCCCGGGACAGGGAGTTCGGAGTGGCTACACCTTC. The full variable domain, rest sourced from reference TRBV18 and TRBJ1-2, is NAGVMQNPRHLVRRRGQEARLRCSPMKGHSHVYWYRQLPEEGLKFMVYLQKENIIDESGMPKERFSAEFPKEGPSILRIQQVVRGDSAAYFCASSPGQGVRSGYTFGSGTRLTVV.

The sample holds a few counts of this clone. Written as DNA, the CDR3 is TGTGCCAGCAGTGACAGGGGGACTGAAGCTTTCTTT. This encodes CASSDRGTEAFF. The chain joins TRBV6-4 to TRBJ1-1, with D perhaps matching TRBD1 (6 bases). The V gene lost 2 bases and the J gene lost 5 bases, with 6 bases spanning the gap. The CDR3 runs 12 residues. Germline V gene sequence: CDR1 MRHNA, CDR2 SNTAGT.

The chain employs TRBV19 and TRBJ2-3, with 7 bases aligning to TRBD2. Germline V gives CDR1 LNHDA, CDR2 SQIVND (reference sequence). V trimming: 10 bases; J trimming: 6 bases; junction bases outside the gene matches: 16. The CDR3 has 15 residues. For the CDR3, the DNA is TGTGCCACTGAAAAGAACCGGGGGGTCAGGGATACGCAGTATTTT. Translating it yields CATEKNRGVRDTQYF. The entire variable domain, with the rest obtained from reference TRBV19 and TRBJ2-3, is as follows: DGGITQSPKYLFRKEGQNVTLSCEQNLNHDAMYWYRQDPGQGLRLIYYSQIVNDFQKGDIAEGYSVSREKKESFPLTVTSAQKNPTAFYLCATEKNRGVRDTQYFGPGTRLTVL.

The J gene is TRBJ1-5, the V gene TRBV7-9; TRBD1 agrees at 11 bases. CDR3 length: 16 amino acids. The germline CDR1 and CDR2 sequences are SEHNR and FQNEAQ (reference sequence). After removal of 3 bases from V and 5 bases from J, the junction contained 6 bases not matched to a gene. DNA of the CDR3: TGTGCCAGCAGCTTGGGGGACAGGGGGGCAGATCAGCCCCAGCATTTT. This encodes CASSLGDRGADQPQHF.

This clone was detected once. V is TRBV5-1 and J is TRBJ1-3; possible D gene TRBD1, 5 bases. CDR3 length: 16 residues. The germline gives CDR1 SGHRS, CDR2 YFSETQ. Trimming shortened V by 5 bases and J by 0 bases, and 15 bases separated the two germline ends. The CDR3 reads CASSLSTGPSGNTIYF. CDR3 DNA sequence: TGCGCCAGCAGTCTTAGTACAGGTCCCTCTGGAAACACCATATATTTT.

The V call is TRBV7-8, the J call TRBJ2-5; 9 positions match TRBD2. Losses at the gene ends were 7 bases for V and 3 bases for J; bases not matched to a gene: 3. Germline V gene data show CDR1 as SGHVS and CDR2 as FQNEAQ. This CDR3 comprises 13 residues. The CDR3 protein is CASTGLAKETQYF. CDR3 nucleotide sequence: TGTGCCAGCACGGGACTAGCAAAAGAGACCCAGTACTTC.

The chain couples TRBV24-1 to TRBJ1-4; TRBD1 is a possible D gene (5 bases). CDR3 length: 15 residues. V lost 5 bases and J 7 bases, leaving 16 bases between the germline ends. Germline-derived CDR1 and CDR2 are KGHDR and SFDVKD. The CDR3 loop reads CATSADSPGGEKLFF. CDR3 nucleotide sequence: TGTGCCACCAGTGCCGACAGCCCGGGGGGTGAAAAACTGTTTTTT.

The CDR3 reads CASSPGGVRGTEAFF. The CDR3 region has the DNA TGTGCCAGCAGCCCGGGGGGGGTCAGGGGCACTGAAGCTTTCTTT. The rearrangement joins TRBV5-4 to TRBJ1-1; the D gene is possibly TRBD1 (6 bases). CDR3 size: 15 residues. In germline, CDR1 is SGHNT, CDR2 YYREEE (reference sequence). V was trimmed by 4 bases and J by 4 bases, leaving 17 bases between them.

This clone was recorded a few times. The chain has TRBV28 and TRBJ1-6; D call uncertain. This CDR3 is 12 amino acids long. The ends were cut back, 5 bases at V and 9 bases at J, with 8 bases in the middle. The germline gives CDR1 MDHEN, CDR2 SYDVKM. The CDR3 here is CASSVRPSPLHF. Written as DNA, the CDR3 is TGTGCCAGCAGTGTCAGGCCTTCACCCCTCCACTTT.

As concerns this clone: The sample holds other DNA sequences that translate to the same CDR3. The CDR3 here is CASSSGLGETQYF. For the CDR3, the DNA is TGCGCCAGCAGCTCGGGACTGGGGGAGACCCAGTACTTC. The chain recombines TRBV5-1 with TRBJ2-5, with D possibly TRBD2 on 6 matching bases. V lost 3 bases and J 5 bases, leaving 11 bases between the germline ends. Germline assignment: CDR1 SGHRS and CDR2 YFSETQ. The CDR3 totals 13 residues.

The chain uses TRBV5-1 and TRBJ2-5, with D possibly TRBD1 on 7 matching bases. This CDR3 has 14 residues. Trimming stripped 4 bases from V and 2 bases from J, with 12 bases between. CDR1 and CDR2 from the germline V gene are SGHRS and YFSETQ. The CDR3 loop reads CASSAGQPQETQYF. The CDR3 DNA is TGCGCCAGCAGCGCGGGACAGCCACAAGAGACCCAGTACTTC.